These 8 T cell receptor beta chains were all obtained from the same sample, sequenced in a study of blood T cell repertoires in COVID-19. TCRdb's copy holds only in-frame clones and misses some; the assay was immunoSEQ multiplex PCR. The data contain 200,000 or so clones, 84% of them singletons. The sequenced sample was peripheral blood. The receptors derive from a human donor in a cohort sampled during active COVID-19.

The chain carries TRBV7-9 and TRBJ2-1; tentatively, D is TRBD1 (5 bases). The CDR3 sequence is 15 residues long. Germline CDR1 SEHNR, CDR2 FQNEAQ (reference sequence). With 10 bases removed from V and 5 bases from J, the gap between germline ends came to 21 bases. CDR3 region: CAIPDSQGRDNEQFF. The CDR3 bases are TGTGCCATCCCAGATAGTCAGGGAAGGGACAATGAGCAGTTCTTC.

The chain carries TRBV19 and TRBJ2-1; D is perhaps TRBD2 (7 bases). The germline CDR1 and CDR2 sequences are LNHDA and SQIVND (reference sequence). This CDR3 region has 11 residues. Trimming stripped 3 bases from V and 15 bases from J, with 12 bases between. The chain's CDR3 is CASSMGGAGFF. The CDR3 DNA sequence: TGTGCCAGTAGTATGGGGGGGGCCGGGTTCTTC. The entire variable domain, with the rest obtained from reference TRBV19 and TRBJ2-1, is as follows: DGGITQSPKYLFRKEGQNVTLSCEQNLNHDAMYWYRQDPGQGLRLIYYSQIVNDFQKGDIAEGYSVSREKKESFPLTVTSAQKNPTAFYLCASSMGGAGFFGPGTRLTVL.

The chain uses TRBV5-1 and TRBJ2-7, with TRBD1 identical over 9 bases. The CDR3 runs 15 residues. Germline CDR1 and CDR2: SGHRS and YFSETQ. The junction had 12 bases not matched to a gene; V was cut back by 6 bases and J by 5 bases. The CDR3 is CASKKRQGVNNEQYF. In DNA, the CDR3 is TGCGCCAGCAAAAAGCGACAGGGGGTTAACAACGAGCAGTACTTC.

The chain uses TRBV28 and TRBJ1-5, with D perhaps TRBD1 (6 bases). Germline values: CDR1 MDHEN, CDR2 SYDVKM. The CDR3 has 14 residues. Between the trimmed V and J ends, which lost 6 bases and 1 base, there was a span of 10 bases. CDR3 sequence (DNA): TGTGCCAGCAGGGAAGGGGGAAGCAATCAGCCCCAGCATTTT. Translated, it gives CASREGGSNQPQHF.

J is TRBJ1-4 and V is TRBV6-6; D remains ambiguous. The CDR3 length is 14 residues. V gave up 6 bases and J gave up 4 bases, with 12 bases separating them. CDR1 MNHNY and CDR2 SVGAGI come from the germline V gene (reference sequence). The CDR3 spells CASSLGTNNEKLFF. CDR3 DNA sequence: TGTGCCAGCAGCCTCGGAACTAATAATGAAAAACTGTTTTTT.

This clone was seen repeatedly, ten times or more. V gene TRBV9 combines with J gene TRBJ1-2; no definite D call. V dropped 1 base and J dropped 5 bases, with 15 bases sitting between them. From germline, CDR1 is SGDLS and CDR2 YYNGEE. This CDR3 has 15 amino acids. The CDR3 sequence is CASSVSSSSLYGYTF. The CDR3 nucleotides are TGTGCCAGCAGCGTAAGTAGCTCATCCCTTTATGGCTACACCTTC.

This clone has only a few counts. The chain combines TRBV7-9 with TRBJ1-2, with D possibly matching TRBD1 (6 bases). CDR1 is SEHNR, CDR2 FQNEAQ, per germline (reference sequence). V was trimmed by 5 bases and J by 3 bases, leaving 10 bases between them. The CDR3 is made up of 13 amino acids. The CDR3 sequence: CASSRQGHYGYTF. The CDR3 DNA follows: TGTGCCAGCAGCCGGCAGGGGCACTATGGCTACACCTTC.

The chain joins TRBV13 to TRBJ2-3; D unclear. The V end lost 5 bases, the J end lost 2 bases, and 5 bases lay between the germline ends. The length of the CDR3 is 12 residues. Germline CDR1 PRHDT, CDR2 FYEKMQ (reference sequence). For the CDR3, the DNA is TGTGCCAGCAGCCCCATCACAGATACGCAGTATTTT. Encoded protein: CASSPITDTQYF.